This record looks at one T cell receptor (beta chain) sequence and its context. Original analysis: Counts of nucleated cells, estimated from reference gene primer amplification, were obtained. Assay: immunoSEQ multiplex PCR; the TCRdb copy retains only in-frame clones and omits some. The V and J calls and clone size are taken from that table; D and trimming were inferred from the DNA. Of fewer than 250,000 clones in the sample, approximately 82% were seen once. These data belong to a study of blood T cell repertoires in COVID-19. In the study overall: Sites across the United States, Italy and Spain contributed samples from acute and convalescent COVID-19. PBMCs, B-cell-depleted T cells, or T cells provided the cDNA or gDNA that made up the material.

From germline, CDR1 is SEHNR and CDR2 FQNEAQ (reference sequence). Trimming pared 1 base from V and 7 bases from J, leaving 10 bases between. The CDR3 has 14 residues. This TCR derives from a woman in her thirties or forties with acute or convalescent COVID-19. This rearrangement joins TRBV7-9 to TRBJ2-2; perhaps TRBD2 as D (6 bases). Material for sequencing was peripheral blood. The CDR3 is CASSLGREYGELFF. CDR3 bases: TGTGCCAGCAGCTTAGGACGGGAGTACGGGGAGCTGTTTTTT. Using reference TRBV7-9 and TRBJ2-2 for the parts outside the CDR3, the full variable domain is DTGVSQNPRHKITKRGQNVTFRCDPISEHNRLYWYRQTLGQGPEFLTYFQNEAQLEKSRLLSDRFSAERPKGSFSTLEIQRTEQGDSAMYLCASSLGREYGELFFGEGSRLTVL.